This T cell receptor beta chain appears in the sequencing data of a study of CD8 T cells in Susac syndrome. RNA, at roughly 0.45 to 1 ug, was reverse transcribed with random hexamers. It was immunoSEQ multiplex PCR that amplified TCR beta CDR3 across 54 Vbeta and 13 Jbeta. TCRdb passed the immunoSEQ multiplex PCR reads through MiXCR, listing each CDR3 protein once. The data contain about 160,000 distinct CDR3 sequences, about 90% of them singletons. The CDR3 contains 16 residues. V was cut by 0 bases and J by 0 bases, with 9 bases left in between. The germline V gene has CDR1 LNHNV and CDR2 YYDKDF (reference sequence).

Sequencing used CD4+ T cells from PBMCs. The V gene is TRBV15, the J gene TRBJ1-3; D is uncertain. The receptor was derived from a human donor in good health. CDR3 DNA: TGTGCCACCAGCAGAGATCCGGGCAACTCTGGAAACACCATATATTTT. Residues: CATSRDPGNSGNTIYF.